Included here is one TCR beta chain sequence, with context. Sequencing used immunoSEQ multiplex PCR; TCRdb keeps in-frame clones, though not all of them. The sample yields 40,000 to 45,000 clones, approximately 77% seen once. This record comes from a study of preoperative IRX-2 immunotherapy in early breast cancer. Unmatched junction bases numbered 9, after V lost 5 bases and J lost 0 bases. The CDR3 covers 17 residues. Treatment specified: preoperative locoregional IRX-2 cytokine immunotherapy. Preoperative locoregional IRX-2 cytokine immunotherapy was tested in the phase Ib source study. The rearrangement uses TRBV6-7 and TRBJ1-4, with 7 positions matching TRBD1. TRBV6-7 carries the ORF label, with uncertain function. This material consisted of tumor tissue, taken after IRX-2 immunotherapy. The TCR was taken from a human donor with breast cancer. CDR3 nucleotides: TGTGCCAGCAGTGGGGGGGACAGCTACTCAACTAATGAAAAACTGTTTTTT. Translating gives CASSGGDSYSTNEKLFF.